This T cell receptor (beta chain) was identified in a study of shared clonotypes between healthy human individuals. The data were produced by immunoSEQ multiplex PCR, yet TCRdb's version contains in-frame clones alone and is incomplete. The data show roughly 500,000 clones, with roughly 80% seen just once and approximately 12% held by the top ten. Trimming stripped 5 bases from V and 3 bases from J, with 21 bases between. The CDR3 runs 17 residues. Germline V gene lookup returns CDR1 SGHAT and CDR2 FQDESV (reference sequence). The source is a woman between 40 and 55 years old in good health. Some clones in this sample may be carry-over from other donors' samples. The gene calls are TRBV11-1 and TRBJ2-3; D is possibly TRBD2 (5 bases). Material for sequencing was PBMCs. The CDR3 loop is CASSPRGRPGETDTQYF. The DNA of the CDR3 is TGTGCCAGCAGCCCCCGGGGTAGACCGGGCGAAACAGATACGCAGTATTTT.